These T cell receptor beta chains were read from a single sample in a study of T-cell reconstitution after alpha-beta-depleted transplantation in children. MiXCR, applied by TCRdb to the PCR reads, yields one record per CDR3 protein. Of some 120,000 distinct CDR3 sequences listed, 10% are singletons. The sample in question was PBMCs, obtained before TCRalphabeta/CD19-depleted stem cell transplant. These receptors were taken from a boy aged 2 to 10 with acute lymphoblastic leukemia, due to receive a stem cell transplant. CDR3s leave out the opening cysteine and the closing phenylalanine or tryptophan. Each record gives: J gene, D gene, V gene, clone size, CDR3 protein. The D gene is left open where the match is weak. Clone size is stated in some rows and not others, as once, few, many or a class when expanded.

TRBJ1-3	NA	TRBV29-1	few	SVGSGNTIY
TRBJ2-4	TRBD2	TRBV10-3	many	AISEPPQREDENIQY
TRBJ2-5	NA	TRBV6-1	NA	ASSVAQTRQETQY
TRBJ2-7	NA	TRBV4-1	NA	ASSLQTTGYEQY
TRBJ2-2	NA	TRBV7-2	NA	ASSHLRRTGELF
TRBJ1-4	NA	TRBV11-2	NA	ASSLSTAVATNEKLF
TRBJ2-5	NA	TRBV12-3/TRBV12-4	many	ASSFVLGETQY
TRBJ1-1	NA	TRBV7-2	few	ASSWFRDTEAF
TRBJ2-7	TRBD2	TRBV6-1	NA	ASSSLAGVYEQY
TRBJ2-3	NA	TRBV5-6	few	ASSEGEDTQY
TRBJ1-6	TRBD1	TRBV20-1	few	SAPPSGQGNSPLH
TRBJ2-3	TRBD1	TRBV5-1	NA	ASGRGPDTQY
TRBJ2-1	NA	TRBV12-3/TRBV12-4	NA	ASSFRASSYNEQF
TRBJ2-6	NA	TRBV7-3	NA	ASSLTKSSGANVLT
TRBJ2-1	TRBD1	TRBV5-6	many	ASSWTGDNEQF
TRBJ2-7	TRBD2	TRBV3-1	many	ASSQGAAGAYEQY
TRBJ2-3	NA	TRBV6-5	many	ASRPGGHTDTQY
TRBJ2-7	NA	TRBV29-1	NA	SVVRGGGFVYEQY
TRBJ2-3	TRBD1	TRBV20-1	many	SARASQQGRVTQY
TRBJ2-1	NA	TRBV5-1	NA	ASSLDNTSPHEQF
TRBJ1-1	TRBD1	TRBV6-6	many	ASSTGTGFFVNTEAF
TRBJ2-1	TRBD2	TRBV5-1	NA	ASSLGLAGVEHEQF
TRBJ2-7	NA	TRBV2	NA	ASSELGYEQY
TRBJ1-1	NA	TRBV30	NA	ASRGKGLVNTEAF
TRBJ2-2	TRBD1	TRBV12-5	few	ASGLHRGTGELF
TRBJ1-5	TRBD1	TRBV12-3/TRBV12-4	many	ASSGGQGYQPQH
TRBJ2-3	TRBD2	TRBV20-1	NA	SASPGLSPDTQY
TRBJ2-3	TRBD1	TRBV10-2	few	ASSFGTDTDTQY
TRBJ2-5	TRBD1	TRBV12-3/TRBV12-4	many	ASSWGTGEFKEETQY
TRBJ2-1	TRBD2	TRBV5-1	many	ASSSGLADNEQF
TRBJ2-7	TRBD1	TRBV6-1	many	ASAGQVLYEQY